Each of the 23 T cell receptor beta chains below was sequenced from the same sample in a study of Graves' ophthalmopathy and Graves' hyperthyroidism. For repertoire sequencing, the TCR beta CDR3 regions were amplified from RNA transcripts. First-round RT-PCR employed HTBI primers, with a second-round multiplex PCR after it. Each CDR3 protein is one row after TCRdb ran MiXCR on the multiplex PCR reads. The sample records around 1,000,000 distinct CDR3 sequences, 36% being singletons. Sequenced material: peripheral blood or thyroid tissue (not recorded which). Receptors were obtained from an adult man with Graves' hyperthyroidism.

The chain joins TRBV19 to TRBJ1-5, with 8 positions matching TRBD1. This CDR3 has 19 residues. The junction had 15 bases not matched to a gene; V was cut back by 0 bases and J by 5 bases. The germline V gene encodes CDR1 LNHDA and CDR2 SQIVND (reference sequence). The CDR3 DNA sequence: TGTGCCAGTAGTATAGATCTATTAAGGACAGGGCGGTGGGATCAGCCCCAGCATTTT. This gives the protein CASSIDLLRTGRWDQPQHF.

A note on this clonotype: An end of the junction does not agree with germline; a read error may underlie this. The rearrangement uses TRBV4-3 and TRBJ2-7; D could derive from TRBD1 or TRBD2 (5 bases each). CDR3 length equals 14 residues. Per the germline V gene, CDR1 is LGHNA and CDR2 is YSLEER. CDR3 bases: TGCGCCAGCAGCGTGGACATCAACACCGGGGAGCTGTACTTC. Translated, it gives CASSVDINTGELYF.

This sequence joins TRBV5-1 and TRBJ1-1, with TRBD1 matching 8 bases. V trimming: 4 bases; J trimming: 0 bases; junction bases outside the gene matches: 17. The CDR3 extends over 19 amino acids. The germline V gene has CDR1 SGHRS and CDR2 YFSETQ. The CDR3 sequence: CASSPRTGQRPLLNTEAFF. The CDR3 coding sequence is TGCGCCAGCAGCCCCCGGACAGGGCAGAGGCCCCTTCTGAACACTGAAGCTTTCTTT.

This clonotype was seen at least ten times. The V and J genes are TRBV7-2 and TRBJ1-2, with D hard to call. Trimming cost V 7 bases and J 4 bases, with 19 bases left between them. Per germline, CDR1 SGHTA and CDR2 FQGNSA. This CDR3 contains 15 residues. The CDR3 region has the DNA TGTGCCAGCAACGAGCTTAAGCCAGGAAGCTATGGCTACACCTTC. The encoded protein is CASNELKPGSYGYTF.

The V gene is TRBV7-6, the J gene TRBJ1-6; the match to TRBD1 covers 7 bases. V gave up 6 bases and J gave up 8 bases; unmatched junction bases: 10. The CDR3 is 15 amino acids. CDR1 and CDR2 (germline): SGHVS, FNYEAQ. The chain's CDR3 is CASRRDSSPYSPLHF. As DNA, the CDR3 is TGTGCCAGCAGGAGGGACAGCAGCCCTTATTCACCCCTCCACTTT.

This clonotype was counted at least ten times. The chain is built from TRBV5-4 and TRBJ1-6; no definite D call. V lost 5 bases to trimming and J lost 6 bases, with 15 bases between them. This CDR3 is built from 15 residues. Germline CDR1 SGHNT, CDR2 YYREEE (reference sequence). CDR3 coding DNA: TGTGCCAGCAGGGGGAACAGAGGACCTAATTCACCCCTCCACTTT. Its translation: CASRGNRGPNSPLHF.

The chain combines TRBV5-6 with TRBJ1-5, with D perhaps matching TRBD1 (5 bases). Germline CDR1 is SGHDT and CDR2 is YYEEEE. V was clipped by 0 bases and J by 7 bases, with 11 bases between them. The length of the CDR3 is 14 residues. This CDR3 reads CASSLEGRWQPQHF. The CDR3, as DNA: TGTGCCAGCAGCTTGGAGGGGCGGTGGCAGCCCCAGCATTTT.

This clonotype was counted only a few times. The rearrangement joins TRBV12-3 or TRBV12-4 to TRBJ2-7; D is possibly TRBD2 (5 bases). The CDR3 has 13 amino acids. V was trimmed by 1 base and J by 7 bases, leaving 11 bases between them. The CDR3 sequence is CASSLVPRGEQYF. CDR3 bases: TGTGCCAGCAGTTTAGTGCCCCGCGGGGAGCAGTACTTC.

In this sample, this clonotype turned up many times. The V gene is TRBV7-2, the J gene TRBJ1-1; D gene uncertain. This CDR3 has 13 amino acids. Germline V lookup: CDR1 SGHTA, CDR2 FQGNSA. V was pared by 5 bases and J by 8 bases, with 15 bases between. This CDR3 reads CASSPSAVMEAFF. In DNA, the CDR3 is TGTGCCAGCAGCCCCTCGGCTGTGATGGAAGCTTTCTTT.

In its sample, this clonotype was seen many times. The chain carries TRBV5-4 and TRBJ1-2, with D perhaps TRBD1 (5 bases). Germline assignment: CDR1 SGHNT and CDR2 YYREEE (reference sequence). With 2 bases removed from V and 7 bases from J, the gap between germline ends came to 12 bases. The CDR3 consists of 13 residues. In nucleotides, the CDR3 is TGTGCCAGCAGCTTAGGGGAGGAACGTGGCTACACCTTC. Translation: CASSLGEERGYTF. Using reference TRBV5-4 and TRBJ1-2 for the parts outside the CDR3, the full variable domain is ETGVTQSPTHLIKTRGQQVTLRCSSQSGHNTVSWYQQALGQGPQFIFQYYREEENGRGNFPPRFSGLQFPNYSSELNVNALELDDSALYLCASSLGEERGYTFGSGTRLTVV.

The CDR3 sequence: CSVLGGKGGETQYF. The CDR3 DNA follows: TGCAGCGTTTTGGGAGGGAAGGGGGGAGAGACCCAGTACTTC. The rearrangement links TRBV29-1 to TRBJ2-5; weak D call: TRBD2 (7 bases). Germline assignment: CDR1 SQVTM and CDR2 ANQGSEA. Trimming left V 5 bases short and J 4 bases short, with 17 bases between. This CDR3 has 14 amino acids.

This clonotype showed up many times. The chain has TRBV9 and TRBJ2-7; the match to TRBD1 covers 7 bases. The V and J ends lost 4 bases and 2 bases, in that order; junction bases with no gene match: 6. Germline-derived CDR1 and CDR2 are SGDLS and YYNGEE. The CDR3 is 14 amino acids. The CDR3, as DNA: TGTGCCAGCAGCTTTACAGGGGAACCCTACGAGCAGTACTTC. Translation gives CASSFTGEPYEQYF. The whole variable domain, filled in from reference TRBV9 and TRBJ2-7, reads DSGVTQTPKHLITATGQRVTLRCSPRSGDLSVYWYQQSLDQGLQFLIQYYNGEERAKGNILERFSAQQFPDLHSELNLSSLELGDSALYFCASSFTGEPYEQYFGPGTRLTVT.

The genes are TRBV24-1 and TRBJ2-6; no firm D call. V gave up 5 bases and J gave up 0 bases, with 10 bases separating them. Germline V gives CDR1 KGHDR, CDR2 SFDVKD. The length of the CDR3 is 16 residues. CDR3 protein: CATSASISSGANVLTF. The CDR3 nucleotides read TGTGCCACCAGTGCCAGCATCAGCTCTGGGGCCAACGTCCTGACTTTC.

This clonotype has just one count. One end of the junction does not line up with germline, which may come from a read error. The gene calls are TRBV10-2 and TRBJ1-6; 7 positions agree with TRBD1. Germline V gene data show CDR1 as WSHSY and CDR2 as SAAADI. CDR3 length: 14 residues. The CDR3 nucleotides read TGTGCCAGCAGGGGGACTTACATCGGTTCACCCCCCCACTTT. Protein product: CASRGTYIGSPPHF.

This clonotype was picked up a small number of times. J is TRBJ2-7 and V is TRBV10-3, with a weak D call TRBD1 (6 bases). V was clipped by 9 bases and J by 5 bases, with 17 bases between them. This CDR3 is built from 13 residues. Germline V gene data show CDR1 as ENHRY and CDR2 as SYGVKD. The CDR3 DNA follows: TGTGCCATAGCCAGGGACACCCAAGACGAGCAGTACTTC. Its protein is CAIARDTQDEQYF.

Many counts were recorded for this clonotype. CDR3 nucleotide sequence: TGTGCCAGCAGCGACGGACAGGGGTTAAATTCACCCCTCCACTTT. It translates to CASSDGQGLNSPLHF. This chain links TRBV7-2 with TRBJ1-6; 9 nucleotides agree with TRBD1. CDR3 length: 15 amino acids. CDR1 and CDR2 from the germline V gene are SGHTA and FQGNSA. The ends lost 5 bases at V and 7 bases at J; junction bases unmatched: 6.

This clonotype was observed many times. This chain uses TRBV7-2 with TRBJ1-4; no definite D call. This CDR3 has 15 residues. Deletions cut 5 bases from V and 3 bases from J, with 13 bases between. CDR1 is SGHTA, CDR2 FQGNSA, per germline. This chain's CDR3 is CASSPDGRPNEKLFF. CDR3 nucleotides: TGTGCCAGCAGCCCGGACGGAAGACCTAATGAAAAACTGTTTTTT.

This clonotype was detected ten times or more. This chain links TRBV20-1 with TRBJ2-7; TRBD1 is a possible D gene (5 bases). CDR3 length: 15 amino acids. Germline-derived CDR1 and CDR2 are DFQATT and SNEGSKA (reference sequence). The V end was cut by 3 bases, the J end by 0 bases, with 15 bases between. The CDR3 sequence: CSASGHSLVSYEQYF. The CDR3 nucleotides are TGCAGTGCTAGTGGACACTCTCTCGTCTCCTACGAGCAGTACTTC.

This clonotype was counted a single time. Germline and junction disagree at one end, which may indicate a read error. The V call is TRBV7-2, the J call TRBJ2-7; TRBD1 aligns across 8 bases. Germline CDR1 reads SGHTA; CDR2 reads FQGNSA. The CDR3 length is 14 residues. CDR3: CASSWGQARYGQYF. The CDR3 nucleotides read TGTGCCAGCAGCTGGGGACAGGCAAGATACGGGCAGTACTTC.

This clonotype was detected many times. This CDR3 is CATSERQASSTDTQYF. The DNA for the CDR3 is TGTGCCACCAGTGAAAGACAGGCCTCTAGCACAGATACGCAGTATTTT. The rearrangement uses TRBV24-1 and TRBJ2-3; the D gene is possibly TRBD1 (6 bases). V lost 4 bases, J lost 0 bases, and 13 bases lay in between. This CDR3 has 16 residues. From germline, CDR1 is KGHDR and CDR2 SFDVKD.

The chain combines TRBV30 with TRBJ2-2; the D gene is possibly TRBD1 (6 bases). The V end was cut by 0 bases, the J end by 6 bases, with 11 bases between. The CDR3 contains 14 residues. CDR1 is GTSNPN, CDR2 SVGIG, per germline (reference sequence). In DNA form, the CDR3 reads TGTGCCTGGAGTGTACTCTCAGGGGCCGGGGAGCTGTTTTTT. It yields the protein CAWSVLSGAGELFF.

This clonotype was found a few times. The rearrangement uses TRBV20-1 and TRBJ2-7; maybe TRBD2 (6 bases). Trimming took 1 base from V and 1 from J, leaving 17 bases between them. Germline V lookup: CDR1 DFQATT, CDR2 SNEGSKA (reference sequence). The CDR3 sequence is 16 residues long. The CDR3 DNA reads as TGCAGTGCTAGAGGGGCCGCGGGAAGAACATCCTACGAGCAGTACTTC. Amino acids: CSARGAAGRTSYEQYF.

This clonotype came up a few times. CDR3 coding DNA: TGTGCCAGCAGCCCGCGAGGACAGTCGTCCACCGGGGAGCTGTTTTTT. Translation gives CASSPRGQSSTGELFF. This chain links TRBV13 with TRBJ2-2, with D possibly matching TRBD1 (6 bases). V shed 5 bases and J shed 4 bases, with 17 bases lying between them. The CDR3 covers 16 residues. From germline, CDR1 is PRHDT and CDR2 FYEKMQ (reference sequence).